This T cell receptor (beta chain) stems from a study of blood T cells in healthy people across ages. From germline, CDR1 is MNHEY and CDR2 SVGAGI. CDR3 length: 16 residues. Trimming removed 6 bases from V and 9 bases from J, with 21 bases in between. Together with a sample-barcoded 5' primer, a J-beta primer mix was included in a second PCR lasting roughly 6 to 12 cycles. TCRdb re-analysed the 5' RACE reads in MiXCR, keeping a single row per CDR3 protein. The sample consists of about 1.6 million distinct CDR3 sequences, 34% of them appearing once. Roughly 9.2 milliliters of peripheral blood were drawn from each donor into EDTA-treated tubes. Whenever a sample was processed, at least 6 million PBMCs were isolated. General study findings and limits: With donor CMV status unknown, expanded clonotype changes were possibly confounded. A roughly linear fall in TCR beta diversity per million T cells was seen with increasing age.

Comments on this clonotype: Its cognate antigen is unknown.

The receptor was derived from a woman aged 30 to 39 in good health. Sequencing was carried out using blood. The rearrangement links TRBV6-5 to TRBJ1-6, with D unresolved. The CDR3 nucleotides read TGTGCCAGCAGCCTAGGCGGGTTTTCTGCTATTTCACCCCTCCACTTT. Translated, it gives CASSLGGFSAISPLHF.